The entry that follows covers one T cell receptor (beta chain) sequence. The antigen is unknown. V trimming: 4 bases; J trimming: 4 bases; junction bases outside the gene matches: 10. CDR1 LGHNA and CDR2 YNFKEQ come from the germline V gene. The CDR3 extends over 16 amino acids. This record comes from a study of cytomegalovirus exposure and HLA in healthy donors. The primer mix had 60 Vbeta and 13 Jbeta primers. Repertoires were generated with immunoSEQ multiplex PCR, while TCRdb's copy carries only in-frame clones and drops some. The table lists about 37,000 clones, about 74% of them singletons, with more than 6% in the top ten. Study outcomes and limitations: In a later analysis, DRB1 alleles had the most associated TCRs; HLA-C alleles the fewest. Donors were assumed by presence/absence analyses to have roughly uniform sequencing depth.

The TCR sequence derives from a man younger than 45 in good health and CMV-seronegative. The chain joins TRBV4-2 to TRBJ2-5; TRBD2 matches 9 bases. The sample taken for sequencing was PBMCs. The CDR3 DNA reads as TGTGCCAGCAGCCGAGCTGCGGGGGGGTCTGCAGAGACCCAGTACTTC. Its translation: CASSRAAGGSAETQYF.